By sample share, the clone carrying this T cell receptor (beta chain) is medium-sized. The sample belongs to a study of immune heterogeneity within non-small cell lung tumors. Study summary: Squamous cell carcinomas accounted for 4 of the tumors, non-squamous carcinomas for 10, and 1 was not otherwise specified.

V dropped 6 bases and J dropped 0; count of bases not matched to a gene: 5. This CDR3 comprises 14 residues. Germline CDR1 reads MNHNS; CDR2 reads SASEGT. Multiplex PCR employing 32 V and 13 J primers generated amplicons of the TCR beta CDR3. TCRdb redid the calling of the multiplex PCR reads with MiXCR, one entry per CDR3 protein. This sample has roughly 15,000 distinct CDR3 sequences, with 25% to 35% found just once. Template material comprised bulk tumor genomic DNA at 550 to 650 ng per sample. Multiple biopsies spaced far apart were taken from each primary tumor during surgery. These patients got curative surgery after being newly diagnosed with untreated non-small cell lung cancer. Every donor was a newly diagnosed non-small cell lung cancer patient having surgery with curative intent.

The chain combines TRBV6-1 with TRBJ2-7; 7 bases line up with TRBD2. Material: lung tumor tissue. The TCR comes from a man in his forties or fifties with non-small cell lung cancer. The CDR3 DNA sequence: TGTGCCAGCAGCTCCGGGACTACCTCCTACGAGCAGTACTTC. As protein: CASSSGTTSYEQYF.